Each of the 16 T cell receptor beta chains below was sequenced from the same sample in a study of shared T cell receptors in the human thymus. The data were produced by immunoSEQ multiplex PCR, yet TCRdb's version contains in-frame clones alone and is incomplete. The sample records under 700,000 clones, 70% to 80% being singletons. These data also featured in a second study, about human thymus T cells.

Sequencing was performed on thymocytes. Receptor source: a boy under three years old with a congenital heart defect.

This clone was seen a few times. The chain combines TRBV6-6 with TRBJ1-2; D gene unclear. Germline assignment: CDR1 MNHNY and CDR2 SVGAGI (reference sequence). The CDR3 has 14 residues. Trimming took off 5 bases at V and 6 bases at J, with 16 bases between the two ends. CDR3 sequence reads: CASSPALGRNGYTF. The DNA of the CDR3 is TGTGCCAGCAGTCCTGCTTTGGGCAGGAATGGCTACACCTTC.

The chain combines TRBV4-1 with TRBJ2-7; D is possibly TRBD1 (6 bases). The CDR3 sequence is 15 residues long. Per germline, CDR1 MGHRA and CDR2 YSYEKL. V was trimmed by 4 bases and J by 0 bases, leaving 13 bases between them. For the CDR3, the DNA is TGCGCCAGCAGCCTCCCGGACAGAGGCTCCTACGAGCAGTACTTC. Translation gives CASSLPDRGSYEQYF.

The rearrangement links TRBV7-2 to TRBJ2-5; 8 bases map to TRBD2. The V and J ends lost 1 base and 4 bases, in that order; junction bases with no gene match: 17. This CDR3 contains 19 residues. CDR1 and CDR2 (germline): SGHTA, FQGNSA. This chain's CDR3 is CASSLGSPLLGLAAETQYF. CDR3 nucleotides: TGTGCCAGCAGCTTAGGATCCCCTCTGCTTGGACTAGCAGCAGAGACCCAGTACTTC.

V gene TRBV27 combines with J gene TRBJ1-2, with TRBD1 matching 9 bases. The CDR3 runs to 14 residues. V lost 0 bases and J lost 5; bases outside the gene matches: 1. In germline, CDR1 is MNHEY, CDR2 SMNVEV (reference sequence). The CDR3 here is CASSLSGTGYGYTF. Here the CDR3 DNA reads TGTGCCAGCAGTTTATCAGGGACAGGGTATGGCTACACCTTC.

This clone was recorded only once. The CDR3 DNA is TGTGCCAGCAGCCAAGGGACAGTCGGGGACGGCTACACCTTC. Its protein product is CASSQGTVGDGYTF. This chain connects TRBV14 to TRBJ1-2; D might be TRBD1 (6 bases). The CDR3 length is 14 residues. The V and J ends lost 1 base and 8 bases respectively, with 14 bases between them. Germline V gives CDR1 SGHDN, CDR2 FVKESK.

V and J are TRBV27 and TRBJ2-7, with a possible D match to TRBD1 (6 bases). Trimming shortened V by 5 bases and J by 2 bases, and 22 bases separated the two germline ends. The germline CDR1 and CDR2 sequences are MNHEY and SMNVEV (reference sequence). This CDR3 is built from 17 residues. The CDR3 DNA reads TGTGCCAGCAGTCCCCTCCCAGACAGGCTGGTGACCTACGAGCAGTACTTC. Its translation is CASSPLPDRLVTYEQYF.

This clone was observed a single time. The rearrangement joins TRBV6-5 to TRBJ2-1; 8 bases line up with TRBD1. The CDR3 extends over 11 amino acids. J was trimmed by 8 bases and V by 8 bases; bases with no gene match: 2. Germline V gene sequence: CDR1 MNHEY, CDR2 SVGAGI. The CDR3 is CASHRGDEQFF. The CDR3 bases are TGTGCCAGCCACAGGGGGGATGAGCAGTTCTTC.

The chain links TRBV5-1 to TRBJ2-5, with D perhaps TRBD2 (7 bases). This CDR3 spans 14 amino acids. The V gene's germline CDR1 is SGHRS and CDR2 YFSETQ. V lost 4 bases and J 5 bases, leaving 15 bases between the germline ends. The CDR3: CASSGRGTTETQYF. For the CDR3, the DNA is TGCGCCAGCAGCGGGAGGGGGACTACGGAGACCCAGTACTTC.

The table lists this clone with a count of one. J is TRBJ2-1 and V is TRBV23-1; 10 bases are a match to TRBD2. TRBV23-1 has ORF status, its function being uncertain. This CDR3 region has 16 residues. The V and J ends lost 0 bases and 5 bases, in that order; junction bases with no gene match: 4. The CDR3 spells CASSQSHLAGDNEQFF. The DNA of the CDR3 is TGCGCCAGCAGTCAATCCCACCTAGCGGGAGACAATGAGCAGTTCTTC.

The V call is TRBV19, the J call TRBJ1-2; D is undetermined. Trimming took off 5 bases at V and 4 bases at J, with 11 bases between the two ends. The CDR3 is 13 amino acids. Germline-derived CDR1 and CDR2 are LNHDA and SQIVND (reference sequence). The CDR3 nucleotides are TGTGCCAGTAGTGGAGCATTCCTCTATGGCTACACCTTC. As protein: CASSGAFLYGYTF.

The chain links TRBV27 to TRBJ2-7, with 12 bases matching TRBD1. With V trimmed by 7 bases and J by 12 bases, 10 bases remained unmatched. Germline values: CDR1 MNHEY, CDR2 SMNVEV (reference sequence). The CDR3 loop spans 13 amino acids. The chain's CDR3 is CASTNPGTGGLYF. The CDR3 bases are TGTGCCAGCACCAACCCCGGGACAGGGGGCCTGTACTTC.

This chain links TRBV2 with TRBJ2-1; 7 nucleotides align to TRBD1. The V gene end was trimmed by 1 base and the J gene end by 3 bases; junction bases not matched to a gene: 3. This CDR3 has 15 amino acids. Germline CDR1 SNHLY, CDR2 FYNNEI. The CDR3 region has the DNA TGTGCCAGCAGTGAAGTGACAGGGATCTACAATGAGCAGTTCTTC. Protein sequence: CASSEVTGIYNEQFF. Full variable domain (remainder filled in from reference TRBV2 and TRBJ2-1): EPEVTQTPSHQVTQMGQEVILRCVPISNHLYFYWYRQILGQKVEFLVSFYNNEISEKSEIFDDQFSVERPDGSNFTLKIRSTKLEDSAMYFCASSEVTGIYNEQFFGPGTRLTVL.

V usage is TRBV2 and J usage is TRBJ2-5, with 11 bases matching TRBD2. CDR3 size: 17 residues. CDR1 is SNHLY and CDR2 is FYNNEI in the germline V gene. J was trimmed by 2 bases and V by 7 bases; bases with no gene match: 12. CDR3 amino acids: CASIRGGVAGGQETQYF. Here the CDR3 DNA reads TGTGCCAGCATTCGAGGGGGAGTAGCGGGAGGGCAAGAGACCCAGTACTTC.

CDR3 region: CASSLTGGYQETQYF. CDR3 coding DNA: TGTGCCAGCAGCCTAACGGGGGGGTACCAAGAGACCCAGTACTTC. This rearrangement joins TRBV9 to TRBJ2-5; 8 bases are shared with TRBD2. From germline, CDR1 is SGDLS and CDR2 YYNGEE. Trimming removed 4 bases from V and 0 bases from J; junction bases left unmatched: 5. The CDR3 contains 15 residues.

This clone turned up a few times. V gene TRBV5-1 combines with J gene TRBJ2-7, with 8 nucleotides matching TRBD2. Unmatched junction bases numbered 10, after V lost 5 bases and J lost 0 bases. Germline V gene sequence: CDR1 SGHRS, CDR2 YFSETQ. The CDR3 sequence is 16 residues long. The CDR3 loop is CASRAVEREPSYEQYF. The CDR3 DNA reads TGCGCCAGCAGGGCCGTCGAGCGGGAGCCCTCCTACGAGCAGTACTTC.

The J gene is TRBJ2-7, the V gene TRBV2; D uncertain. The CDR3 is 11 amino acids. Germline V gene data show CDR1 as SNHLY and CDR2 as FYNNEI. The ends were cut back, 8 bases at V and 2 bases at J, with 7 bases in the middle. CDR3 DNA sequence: TGTGCCAGCGCTGGCACCTACGAGCAGTACTTC. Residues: CASAGTYEQYF.